The 28 T cell receptor beta chains presented below share a single source sample, sequenced in a study of Graves' ophthalmopathy and Graves' hyperthyroidism. RNA transcripts were the source from which TCR beta CDR3 regions were amplified. Second-round multiplex PCR came after a first-round RT-PCR that employed HTBI primers. TCRdb processed the multiplex PCR reads anew with MiXCR; each CDR3 protein has one entry. The profile covers about 220,000 distinct CDR3 sequences, with 20% to 25% appearing a single time and 35% to 55% taken by the ten largest. The specimen was peripheral blood. The receptors shown here come from a woman aged 45-65 years with Graves' ophthalmopathy.

This clonotype was counted at least ten times. This rearrangement joins TRBV28 to TRBJ2-6; D not certain. V lost 6 bases and J 0 bases, leaving 9 bases between the germline ends. CDR1 and CDR2 from the germline V gene are MDHEN and SYDVKM. The CDR3 is made up of 15 amino acids. The CDR3 DNA reads as TGTGCCAGCAGCCCGGCCGGCTCTGGGGCCAACGTCCTGACTTTC. Protein: CASSPAGSGANVLTF.

This clonotype occurred many times. The V and J genes are TRBV9 and TRBJ2-5, with 7 positions matching TRBD1. CDR3 length: 14 amino acids. Germline lookup yields CDR1 SGDLS and CDR2 YYNGEE. V shed 4 bases and J 5 bases; nucleotides not matched to a gene: 8. CDR3 residues: CASSSHRGRETQYF. The CDR3 DNA sequence: TGTGCCAGCAGCTCACACAGGGGACGGGAGACCCAGTACTTC.

The chain couples TRBV27 to TRBJ2-7; unclear D gene. The length of the CDR3 is 14 residues. Trimming shortened V by 5 bases and J by 3 bases, and 14 bases separated the two germline ends. The germline V gene encodes CDR1 MNHEY and CDR2 SMNVEV (reference sequence). CDR3 coding DNA: TGTGCCAGCAGTCCAACACCCATGATCTACGAGCAGTACTTC. Translated: CASSPTPMIYEQYF.

The V call is TRBV20-1, the J call TRBJ2-7; D unclear. In germline, CDR1 is DFQATT, CDR2 SNEGSKA (reference sequence). CDR3 size: 13 residues. Trimming shortened V by 1 base and J by 5 bases, and 12 bases separated the two germline ends. CDR3 in DNA: TGCAGTGCTAGAGGAACCGCCATCGACGAGCAGTACTTC. Protein: CSARGTAIDEQYF.

The sample holds many counts of this clonotype. V usage is TRBV2 and J usage is TRBJ2-7; no definite D call. The germline CDR1 and CDR2 sequences are SNHLY and FYNNEI. The CDR3 is 11 amino acids. The ends were cut back, 6 bases at V and 4 bases at J, with 7 bases in the middle. CDR3 residues: CASRLKYEQYF. The CDR3 DNA follows: TGTGCCAGCAGGTTAAAATACGAGCAGTACTTC.

V and J are TRBV5-6 and TRBJ1-5; D gene unclear. Germline loops: CDR1 SGHDT, CDR2 YYEEEE. The length of the CDR3 is 14 residues. Trimming stripped 3 bases from V and 3 bases from J, with 10 bases between. The CDR3 DNA is TGTGCCAGCAGCTCCCGGTACTTCAATCAGCCCCAGCATTTT. It encodes CASSSRYFNQPQHF.

The genes are TRBV6-2 or TRBV6-3 and TRBJ2-5; D gene unclear. Trimming took 8 bases from V and 5 from J, leaving 18 bases between them. Per germline, CDR1 MNHEY and CDR2 SVGEGT. The CDR3 runs to 14 residues. The CDR3 here is CASVPSLLGETQYF. The CDR3 region has the DNA TGTGCCAGCGTACCATCGTTGTTGGGGGAGACCCAGTACTTC.

This clonotype showed up many times. The chain joins TRBV11-2 to TRBJ2-7; TRBD2 matches 7 bases. Losses at the gene ends were 4 bases for V and 2 bases for J; bases not matched to a gene: 11. CDR1 is SGHAT and CDR2 is FQNNGV in the germline V gene. This CDR3 spans 16 amino acids. The CDR3 region is CASSSVGRENPYEQYF. For the CDR3, the DNA is TGTGCCAGCAGCTCCGTGGGGCGGGAGAATCCCTACGAGCAGTACTTC.

This clonotype was seen a few times. The chain couples TRBV20-1 to TRBJ2-7; D is ambiguous. The germline V gene has CDR1 DFQATT and CDR2 SNEGSKA (reference sequence). The CDR3 has 12 amino acids. Trimming removed 4 bases from V and 7 bases from J, with 14 bases in between. In nucleotides, the CDR3 is TGCAGTGCTATCGAAGGCGTGGGTGAGCAGTACTTC. This gives the protein CSAIEGVGEQYF.

This clonotype was detected ten times or more. The J gene is TRBJ2-7, the V gene TRBV20-1; 11 bases line up with TRBD2. V was clipped by 0 bases and J by 4 bases; unmatched bases: 2. The CDR3 is made up of 14 amino acids. CDR1 and CDR2 from the germline V gene are DFQATT and SNEGSKA (reference sequence). DNA of the CDR3: TGCAGTGCTAGAGAGGGACTAGCGGCGTACGAGCAGTACTTC. Translating gives CSAREGLAAYEQYF.

The chain is built from TRBV28 and TRBJ2-7, with D possibly TRBD1 on 5 matching bases. CDR1 and CDR2 (germline): MDHEN, SYDVKM. This CDR3 comprises 13 residues. The V end lost 6 bases, the J end lost 3 bases, and 12 bases lay between the germline ends. CDR3 coding DNA: TGTGCCAGCAGCGCCCGACAGTTCTACGAGCAGTACTTC. Translation gives CASSARQFYEQYF. Looking up the rest from reference TRBV28 and TRBJ2-7 gives the full variable domain: DVKVTQSSRYLVKRTGEKVFLECVQDMDHENMFWYRQDPGLGLRLIYFSYDVKMKEKGDIPEGYSVSREKKERFSLILESASTNQTSMYLCASSARQFYEQYFGPGTRLTVT.

This chain connects TRBV30 to TRBJ2-4; 16 bases agree with TRBD2. CDR3 length: 18 residues. Germline V gives CDR1 GTSNPN, CDR2 SVGIG (reference sequence). The junction had 5 bases not matched to a gene; V was cut back by 3 bases and J by 0 bases. The DNA for the CDR3 is TGTGCCTGGAGCGTGGGACTAGCGGGAGGGGCAGCCAAAAACATTCAGTACTTC. Translation gives CAWSVGLAGGAAKNIQYF.

This clonotype was observed many times. The rearrangement joins TRBV12-3 or TRBV12-4 to TRBJ1-6; TRBD1 agrees at 8 bases. The CDR3 has 14 amino acids. Trimming at V came to 7 bases and at J to 9 bases, leaving 8 bases not matched to a gene. The CDR3 loop reads CASTYRTGSSPLHF. CDR3 bases: TGTGCCAGCACCTATCGGACAGGGAGTTCACCCCTCCACTTT.

The rearrangement joins TRBV9 to TRBJ2-7; perhaps TRBD2 as D (5 bases). Germline V gene lookup returns CDR1 SGDLS and CDR2 YYNGEE. The CDR3 contains 15 residues. The V and J ends lost 0 bases and 4 bases respectively, with 14 bases between them. CDR3 in DNA: TGTGCCAGCAGCGTAGGGACCGGGATCACTTACGAGCAGTACTTC. It encodes CASSVGTGITYEQYF.

The table lists this clonotype with many counts. The chain joins TRBV20-1 to TRBJ2-4, with D uncertain. This CDR3 is built from 14 residues. The V gene's germline CDR1 is DFQATT and CDR2 SNEGSKA (reference sequence). The V end lost 1 base, the J end lost 1 base, and 8 bases lay between the germline ends. This CDR3 is CSARASSAKNIQYF. CDR3 coding DNA: TGCAGTGCTAGAGCCAGCAGTGCCAAAAACATTCAGTACTTC.

The gene calls are TRBV27 and TRBJ1-5; D is undetermined. V dropped 5 bases and J dropped 6 bases, with 14 bases sitting between them. The CDR3 is made up of 14 amino acids. The germline CDR1 and CDR2 sequences are MNHEY and SMNVEV (reference sequence). CDR3 nucleotide sequence: TGTGCCAGCAGTGCCACCCTGGGTCCTCAGCCCCAGCATTTT. It encodes CASSATLGPQPQHF.

In this sample, this clonotype turned up a few times. This chain connects TRBV7-9 to TRBJ1-1; 10 nucleotides agree with TRBD1. Losses at the gene ends were 6 bases for V and 2 bases for J; bases not matched to a gene: 6. CDR1 is SEHNR, CDR2 FQNEAQ, per germline (reference sequence). The CDR3 runs 15 residues. The DNA of the CDR3 is TGTGCCAGCAGTCGGGGACAGGGGTCTAACACTGAAGCTTTCTTT. It encodes CASSRGQGSNTEAFF.

The J gene is TRBJ2-5, the V gene TRBV12-3 or TRBV12-4; tentative D call: TRBD1 (6 bases). The V gene lost 0 bases and the J gene lost 6 bases, with 23 bases spanning the gap. This CDR3 has 18 residues. Here the CDR3 DNA reads TGTGCCAGCAGTTTAGCATCCTCCGGGACACCATTCGGAAAGACCCAGTACTTC. Protein product: CASSLASSGTPFGKTQYF.

This clonotype was observed at least ten times. J is TRBJ2-7 and V is TRBV14; D ambiguous. V lost 2 bases and J 4 bases, leaving 9 bases between the germline ends. Germline values: CDR1 SGHDN, CDR2 FVKESK. The CDR3 contains 13 residues. In nucleotides, the CDR3 is TGTGCCAGCAGCCAAATGTTTGGGTACGAGCAGTACTTC. This sequence encodes CASSQMFGYEQYF.

The chain uses TRBV4-2 and TRBJ2-5; D uncertain. V was pared by 0 bases and J by 3 bases, with 11 bases between. The length of the CDR3 is 15 residues. CDR1 LGHNA and CDR2 YNFKEQ come from the germline V gene. CDR3 nucleotides: TGTGCCAGCAGCCAAGATTGGCCTAGTGAAGAGACCCAGTACTTC. Amino acids: CASSQDWPSEETQYF.

This clonotype has ten or more counts. The rearrangement uses TRBV13 and TRBJ2-7; D is possibly TRBD1 (6 bases). V was shortened by 6 bases and J by 3 bases, with 15 bases between the two germline ends. Germline CDR1 and CDR2: PRHDT and FYEKMQ (reference sequence). This CDR3 is 14 amino acids long. The CDR3 region has the DNA TGTGCCAGCAGTTTAACGGACAGAAACTACGAGCAGTACTTC. It is translated as CASSLTDRNYEQYF.

The chain combines TRBV3-1 with TRBJ2-7, with 15 bases aligning to TRBD2. Trimming cost V 3 bases and J 6 bases; bases outside gene matches: 3. CDR1 is LGHDT and CDR2 is YNNKEL in the germline V gene (reference sequence). This CDR3 has 15 amino acids. CDR3 coding DNA: TGTGCCAGCAGCCATGGGGGACTAGCGGGAGGCGAGCAGTACTTC. This sequence encodes CASSHGGLAGGEQYF.

The table lists this clonotype with many counts. J is TRBJ2-7 and V is TRBV6-5; possible D gene TRBD1, 5 bases. CDR1 and CDR2 (germline): MNHEY, SVGAGI. V lost 4 bases, J lost 6 bases, and 13 bases lay in between. The CDR3 is 13 residues long. The CDR3 DNA follows: TGTGCCAGCAGTTCGAAACAGGCAAGCGAGCAGTACTTC. It yields the protein CASSSKQASEQYF.

The V and J genes are TRBV10-3 and TRBJ1-5, with 10 bases that match TRBD1. Germline values: CDR1 ENHRY, CDR2 SYGVKD. After removal of 10 bases from V and 0 bases from J, the junction contained 9 bases not matched to a gene. This CDR3 has 16 amino acids. The CDR3 DNA is TGTGCCACAAGGACAGGGGGAGCAAATAGCAATCAGCCCCAGCATTTT. Translating it yields CATRTGGANSNQPQHF.

Many counts were recorded for this clonotype. This chain joins TRBV19 and TRBJ1-1, with unresolved D. V lost 3 bases and J 1 base, leaving 12 bases between the germline ends. The CDR3 is 15 residues long. Germline values: CDR1 LNHDA, CDR2 SQIVND (reference sequence). The DNA for the CDR3 is TGTGCCAGTAGTATTGGGTTCGGGGAGAACACTGAAGCTTTCTTT. Its protein product is CASSIGFGENTEAFF.

This clonotype has a count of ten or more. The CDR3 protein is CASSTDRGAYEQYF. DNA for the CDR3: TGTGCCAGCAGCACCGACAGGGGGGCCTACGAGCAGTACTTC. The chain couples TRBV11-2 to TRBJ2-7; 9 nucleotides line up with TRBD1. The CDR3 length is 14 residues. The trim removed 5 bases at V and 2 bases at J, leaving 4 bases unmatched. The germline gives CDR1 SGHAT, CDR2 FQNNGV.

The rearrangement links TRBV5-1 to TRBJ2-2; the D gene is possibly TRBD2 (5 bases). The CDR3 has 15 amino acids. CDR1 is SGHRS, CDR2 YFSETQ, per germline. The germline V and J ends were trimmed by 1 base and 5 bases, with 12 bases remaining between them. The CDR3 loop is CASSLRGLGTGELFF. CDR3 in DNA: TGCGCCAGCAGCTTGCGGGGTCTGGGGACCGGGGAGCTGTTTTTT. Full variable domain (remainder filled in from reference TRBV5-1 and TRBJ2-2): KAGVTQTPRYLIKTRGQQVTLSCSPISGHRSVSWYQQTPGQGLQFLFEYFSETQRNKGNFPGRFSGRQFSNSRSEMNVSTLELGDSALYLCASSLRGLGTGELFFGEGSRLTVL.

This clonotype was observed many times. This chain connects TRBV24-1 to TRBJ2-5; 9 positions match TRBD1. The CDR3 is 13 amino acids. The V segment lost 7 bases and the J segment 2 bases; nucleotides outside the gene matches: 1. From germline, CDR1 is KGHDR and CDR2 SFDVKD. The CDR3 coding sequence is TGTGCCACCAGCGGACAGGGGCAAGAGACCCAGTACTTC. Encoded protein: CATSGQGQETQYF.